This T cell receptor beta chain was identified in a study of blood T cell repertoires in COVID-19. Study-level background: Sites across the United States, Italy and Spain contributed samples from acute and convalescent COVID-19. PBMCs, B-cell-depleted T cells, or T cells provided the cDNA or gDNA that made up the material.

V lost 5 bases to trimming and J lost 5 bases; unmatched junction nucleotides: 10. CDR1 and CDR2 from the germline V gene are SGHNT and YENEEA. This CDR3 region has 16 residues. How the authors handled the data: Estimated nucleated cell counts came from reference gene primer amplification. The table came from immunoSEQ multiplex PCR; TCRdb's copy has only in-frame clones and leaves some out. V and J calls and clone size are those listed in that table; D and trimming were worked out from the DNA. The sample has roughly 260,000 clones, roughly 90% seen once. This TCR came from a man aged 55 to 69 who had recovered from COVID-19. The sequenced sample consisted of peripheral blood. The J gene is TRBJ2-2, the V gene TRBV11-3, with 8 bases that match TRBD2. CDR3 amino acids: CASSPGGPRGTGELFF. The CDR3 DNA is TGTGCCAGCAGCCCGGGGGGGCCGCGTGGGACCGGGGAGCTGTTTTTT. Together with reference TRBV11-3 and TRBJ2-2, the CDR3 gives the full variable domain: EAGVVQSPRYKIIEKKQPVAFWCNPISGHNTLYWYLQNLGQGPELLIRYENEEAVDDSQLPKDRFSAERLKGVDSTLKIQPAELGDSAVYLCASSPGGPRGTGELFFGEGSRLTVL.